The 11 T cell receptor beta chains below were found in one sample sequenced in a study of T cell responses to AZD1222 COVID-19 vaccine. The table came from immunoSEQ multiplex PCR; TCRdb's copy has only in-frame clones and leaves some out. The table lists around 130,000 clones, nearly 90% of them singletons. The sample was peripheral blood, taken 28 days after the second AZD1222 dose. The receptors were sampled from an adult who received the AZD1222 COVID-19 vaccine.

This chain links TRBV19 with TRBJ1-1; a possible D gene is TRBD1 (5 bases). From germline, CDR1 is LNHDA and CDR2 SQIVND (reference sequence). Trimming took off 1 base at V and 1 base at J, with 13 bases between the two ends. CDR3 length: 16 amino acids. The CDR3 DNA is TGTGCCAGTAGTATAGCTCGGGGGGGTGGGAACACTGAAGCTTTCTTT. Translated, it gives CASSIARGGGNTEAFF. The full variable domain, rest sourced from reference TRBV19 and TRBJ1-1, is DGGITQSPKYLFRKEGQNVTLSCEQNLNHDAMYWYRQDPGQGLRLIYYSQIVNDFQKGDIAEGYSVSREKKESFPLTVTSAQKNPTAFYLCASSIARGGGNTEAFFGQGTRLTVV.

This chain joins TRBV5-1 and TRBJ2-7; perhaps TRBD2 as D (5 bases). V dropped 1 base and J dropped 1 base, with 12 bases sitting between them. Germline V CDR1 and CDR2: SGHRS, YFSETQ. The CDR3 covers 15 residues. CDR3 DNA: TGCGCCAGCAGCTTGAACGGGGTAGGATCCTACGAGCAGTACTTC. Amino acid sequence: CASSLNGVGSYEQYF. Full variable domain (outside the CDR3, taken from reference TRBV5-1 and TRBJ2-7): KAGVTQTPRYLIKTRGQQVTLSCSPISGHRSVSWYQQTPGQGLQFLFEYFSETQRNKGNFPGRFSGRQFSNSRSEMNVSTLELGDSALYLCASSLNGVGSYEQYFGPGTRLTVT.

Of note for this clone: An end of the junction does not agree with germline; a read error may underlie this. The chain has TRBV2 and TRBJ1-2; TRBD1 is a possible D gene (6 bases). This CDR3 is 14 amino acids long. Germline V CDR1 and CDR2: SNHLY, FYNNEI. The CDR3 reads CASREAAGAGGYTF. CDR3 DNA: TGTGCCAGCAGGGAAGCCGCAGGGGCCGGTGGCTACACCTTC.

CDR3 nucleotides: TGTGCCAGCAGCGTTGACAGCTCTGAAGCTTTCTTT. Encoded protein: CASSVDSSEAFF. The rearrangement joins TRBV9 to TRBJ1-1; a weak D match, TRBD1 (5 bases). CDR3 length: 12 amino acids. Germline-derived CDR1 and CDR2 are SGDLS and YYNGEE. V shed 2 bases and J shed 6 bases, with 8 bases lying between them.

The gene calls are TRBV7-2 and TRBJ2-3, with 7 bases matching TRBD1. Trimming removed 3 bases from V and 1 base from J; junction bases left unmatched: 1. Germline CDR1 and CDR2: SGHTA and FQGNSA. The CDR3 contains 14 residues. The CDR3 DNA sequence: TGTGCCAGCAGCTTGCAGGGGGGCACAGATACGCAGTATTTT. Protein product: CASSLQGGTDTQYF.

As concerns this clone: The same CDR3 also results from other DNA sequences found in this sample. CDR3 amino acids: CASSRQGPYEQYF. In DNA form, the CDR3 reads TGTGCCAGCAGCCGACAGGGCCCCTACGAGCAGTACTTC. The rearrangement uses TRBV27 and TRBJ2-7; TRBD1 matches 7 bases. From germline, CDR1 is MNHEY and CDR2 SMNVEV (reference sequence). Trimming at V came to 6 bases and at J to 2 bases, leaving 4 bases not matched to a gene. The CDR3 sequence is 13 residues long.

The genes are TRBV5-1 and TRBJ2-7; the D is unclear. Between the trimmed V and J ends, which lost 4 bases and 5 bases, there was a span of 10 bases. Germline CDR1 is SGHRS and CDR2 is YFSETQ. The CDR3 consists of 12 residues. The CDR3, as DNA: TGCGCCAGCAGCGCTCCCTTGGACGAGCAGTACTTC. It is translated as CASSAPLDEQYF.

This clone has only one observation. This chain uses TRBV6-5 with TRBJ1-3, with D perhaps matching TRBD1 (5 bases). Per the germline V gene, CDR1 is MNHEY and CDR2 is SVGAGI. This CDR3 comprises 14 residues. Trimming took off 8 bases at V and 2 bases at J, with 13 bases between the two ends. The CDR3: CASGSAGPGNTIYF. In DNA, the CDR3 is TGTGCCAGCGGGAGTGCAGGGCCTGGAAACACCATATATTTT.

This clone was detected once. This chain uses TRBV30 with TRBJ2-3; 7 bases map to TRBD2. V shed 2 bases and J 4 bases; nucleotides not matched to a gene: 6. CDR3 length equals 14 residues. Germline assignment: CDR1 GTSNPN and CDR2 SVGIG (reference sequence). The CDR3 DNA reads TGTGCCTGGAGTATAAGACTAGCCCCAGATACGCAGTATTTT. Encoded protein: CAWSIRLAPDTQYF.

The chain couples TRBV6-5 to TRBJ2-3; D unclear. There are 13 residues in the CDR3. Germline lookup yields CDR1 MNHEY and CDR2 SVGAGI. The V gene lost 0 bases and the J gene lost 4 bases, with 5 bases spanning the gap. In DNA, the CDR3 is TGTGCCAGCAGTTACTCGACTGCAGATACGCAGTATTTT. This encodes CASSYSTADTQYF.

This clone is a singleton in its sample. The chain couples TRBV19 to TRBJ2-3; TRBD1 agrees at 9 bases. The CDR3 has 18 amino acids. V shed 4 bases and J 0 bases; nucleotides not matched to a gene: 11. Germline V lookup: CDR1 LNHDA, CDR2 SQIVND (reference sequence). CDR3 region: CASSTSRDRVRSTDTQYF. The DNA for the CDR3 is TGTGCCAGTAGTACGTCCCGGGACAGGGTTAGGAGCACAGATACGCAGTATTTT.